Included here is one T cell receptor (beta chain) sequence, with context. What it binds is unknown. The test was conducted at deep level. Every subset had its genomic DNA shared out evenly among several immunoSEQ plates. Assay: immunoSEQ multiplex PCR; the TCRdb copy retains only in-frame clones and omits some. Seen here are 700,000 or so clones, less than 80% observed once, and the top ten hold under 2%. This CDR3 comprises 13 residues. Looked up from germline, CDR1 is SGHDT and CDR2 is YYEEEE. The ends were cut back, 2 bases at V and 0 bases at J, with 6 bases in the middle. This record comes from a study of shared clonotypes between healthy human individuals. On the study more broadly: Three plates each covered CD4 naive and memory; CD8 naive two, CD8 memory one.

Whole-study findings and limits: Researchers found naive subsets generally carried larger estimated richness than memory subsets.

The source of this sequence is a woman in her 30s in good health. Material for sequencing was memory CD4+ T cells sorted from blood. Regarding subset: CD45RA-negative fraction. The chain uses TRBV5-6 and TRBJ2-7; D call uncertain. The DNA of the CDR3 is TGTGCCAGCAGCTTCTTCACCTCCTACGAGCAGTACTTC. Translation: CASSFFTSYEQYF. The full variable domain, with the rest looked up from reference TRBV5-6 and TRBJ2-7, is DAGVTQSPTHLIKTRGQQVTLRCSPKSGHDTVSWYQQALGQGPQFIFQYYEEEERQRGNFPDRFSGHQFPNYSSELNVNALLLGDSALYLCASSFFTSYEQYFGPGTRLTVT.